This T cell receptor (beta chain) was sequenced for a study of a mutant IDH1 vaccine in newly diagnosed glioma. Study information: Patients got radiotherapy, temozolomide, or both beforehand, and most got both.

Only in-frame clones appear in the TCRdb table, and some are missing; sequencing was by immunoSEQ multiplex PCR. Here the sample spans approximately 32,000 clones, around 90% being singletons. This CDR3 has 14 residues. Germline CDR1 reads MNHEY; CDR2 reads SMNVEV (reference sequence). Indicated time point: week 47, end of study. Each vaccine dose was 300 ug of mutant IDH1 20-mer peptide, with topical imiquimod. Diagnosis in the donors showed new WHO grade 3 or 4 astrocytomas that were IDH1-mutant and ATRX-lost. As for this clone: The antigen is unknown. Mismatch with germline at one junction end may stem from a read error.

The material was PBMCs, obtained from a glioma patient whose treatment included an IDH1 peptide vaccine. The chain carries TRBV27 and TRBJ2-7; the match to TRBD1 covers 9 bases. This clonotype was sampled from a man aged 35 to 55 with glioma. In DNA, the CDR3 is TGTGCCAGCAGTCCGGGACAGGGAGGCTACGGGCAGTACTTC. It codes for CASSPGQGGYGQYF.